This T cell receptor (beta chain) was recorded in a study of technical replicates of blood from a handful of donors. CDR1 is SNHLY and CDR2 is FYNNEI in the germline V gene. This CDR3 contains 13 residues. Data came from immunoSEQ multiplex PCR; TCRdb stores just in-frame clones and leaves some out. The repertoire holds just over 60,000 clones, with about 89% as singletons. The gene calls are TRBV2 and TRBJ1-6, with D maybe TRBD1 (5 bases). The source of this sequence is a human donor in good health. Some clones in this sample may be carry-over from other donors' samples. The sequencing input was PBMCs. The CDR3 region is CAIRVRREGPLHF. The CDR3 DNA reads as TGTGCTATCAGGGTGAGGAGGGAAGGTCCCCTCCACTTT.